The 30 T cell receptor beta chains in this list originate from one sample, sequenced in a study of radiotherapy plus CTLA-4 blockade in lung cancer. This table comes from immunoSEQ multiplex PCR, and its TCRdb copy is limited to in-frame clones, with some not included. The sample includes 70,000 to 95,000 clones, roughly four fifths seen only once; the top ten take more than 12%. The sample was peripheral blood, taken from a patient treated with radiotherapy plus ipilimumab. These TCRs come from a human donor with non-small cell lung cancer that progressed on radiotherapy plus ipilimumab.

CDR3 in amino acids: CASSLTMIPYEQYF. Here the CDR3 DNA reads TGTGCCAGCAGCCTAACTATGATCCCCTACGAGCAGTACTTC. The J gene is TRBJ2-7, the V gene TRBV5-5, with D unclear. The V end lost 4 bases, the J end lost 2 bases, and 13 bases lay between the germline ends. This CDR3 spans 14 amino acids. Germline V gives CDR1 SGHKS, CDR2 YYEKEE (reference sequence). Full variable domain (missing parts from reference TRBV5-5 and TRBJ2-7): DAGVTQSPTHLIKTRGQQVTLRCSPISGHKSVSWYQQVLGQGPQFIFQYYEKEERGRGNFPDRFSARQFPNYSSELNVNALLLGDSALYLCASSLTMIPYEQYFGPGTRLTVT.

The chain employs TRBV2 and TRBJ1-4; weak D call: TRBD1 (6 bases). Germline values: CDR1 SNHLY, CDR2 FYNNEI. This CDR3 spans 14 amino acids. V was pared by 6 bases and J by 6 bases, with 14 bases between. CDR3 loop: CASRPTEGDEKLFF. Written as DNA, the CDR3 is TGTGCCAGCAGGCCCACAGAGGGGGATGAAAAACTGTTTTTT. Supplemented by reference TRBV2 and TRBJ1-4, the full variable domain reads EPEVTQTPSHQVTQMGQEVILRCVPISNHLYFYWYRQILGQKVEFLVSFYNNEISEKSEIFDDQFSVERPDGSNFTLKIRSTKLEDSAMYFCASRPTEGDEKLFFGSGTQLSVL.

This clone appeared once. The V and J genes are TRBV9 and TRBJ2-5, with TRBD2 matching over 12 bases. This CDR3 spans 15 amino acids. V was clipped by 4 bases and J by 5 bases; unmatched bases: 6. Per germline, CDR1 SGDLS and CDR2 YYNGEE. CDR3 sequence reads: CASSPRLAGAETQYF. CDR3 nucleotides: TGTGCCAGCAGCCCGCGACTAGCGGGGGCGGAGACCCAGTACTTC.

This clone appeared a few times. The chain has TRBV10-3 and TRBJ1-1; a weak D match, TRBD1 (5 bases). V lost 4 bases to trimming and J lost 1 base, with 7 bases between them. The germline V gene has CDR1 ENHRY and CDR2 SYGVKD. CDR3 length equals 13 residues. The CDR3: CAISAGQNTEAFF. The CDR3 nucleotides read TGTGCCATCAGTGCCGGACAGAACACTGAAGCTTTCTTT.

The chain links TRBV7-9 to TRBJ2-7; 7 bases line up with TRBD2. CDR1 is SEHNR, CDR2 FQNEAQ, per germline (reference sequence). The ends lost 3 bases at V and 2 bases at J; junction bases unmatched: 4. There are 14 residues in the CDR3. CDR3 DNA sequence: TGTGCCAGCAGCTTTTCTGGGGGGGCCTACGAGCAGTACTTC. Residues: CASSFSGGAYEQYF.

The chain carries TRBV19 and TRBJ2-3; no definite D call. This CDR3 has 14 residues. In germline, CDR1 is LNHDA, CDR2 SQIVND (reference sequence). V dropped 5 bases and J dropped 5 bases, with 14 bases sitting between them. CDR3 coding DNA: TGTGCCAGTAGTCCTCGTTTTGGACGAGATACGCAGTATTTT. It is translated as CASSPRFGRDTQYF.

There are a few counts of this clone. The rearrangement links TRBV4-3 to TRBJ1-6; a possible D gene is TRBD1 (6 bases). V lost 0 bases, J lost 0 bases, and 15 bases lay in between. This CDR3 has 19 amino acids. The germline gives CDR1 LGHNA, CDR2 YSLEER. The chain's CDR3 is CASSQDHLDRYSYNSPLHF. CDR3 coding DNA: TGCGCCAGCAGCCAAGACCATTTGGACAGATACTCCTATAATTCACCCCTCCACTTT.

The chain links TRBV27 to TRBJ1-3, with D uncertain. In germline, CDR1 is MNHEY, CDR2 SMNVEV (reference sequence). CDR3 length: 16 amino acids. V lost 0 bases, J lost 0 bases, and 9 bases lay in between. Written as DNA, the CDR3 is TGTGCCAGCAGTTTATCGGAGGGTTCCTCTGGAAACACCATATATTTT. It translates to CASSLSEGSSGNTIYF.

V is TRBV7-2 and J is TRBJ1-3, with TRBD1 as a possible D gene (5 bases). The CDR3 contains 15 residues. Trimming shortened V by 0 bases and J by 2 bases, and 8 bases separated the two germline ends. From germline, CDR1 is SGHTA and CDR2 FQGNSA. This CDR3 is CASSLARGTGNTIYF. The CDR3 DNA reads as TGTGCCAGCAGCTTAGCTCGGGGGACTGGAAACACCATATATTTT.

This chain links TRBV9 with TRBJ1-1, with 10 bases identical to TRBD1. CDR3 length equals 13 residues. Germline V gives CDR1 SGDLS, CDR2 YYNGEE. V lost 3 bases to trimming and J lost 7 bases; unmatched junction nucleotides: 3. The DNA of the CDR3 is TGTGCCAGCAGCGGGGACAGGGGCGGTGAAGCTTTCTTT. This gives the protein CASSGDRGGEAFF. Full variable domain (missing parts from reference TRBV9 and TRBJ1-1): DSGVTQTPKHLITATGQRVTLRCSPRSGDLSVYWYQQSLDQGLQFLIQYYNGEERAKGNILERFSAQQFPDLHSELNLSSLELGDSALYFCASSGDRGGEAFFGQGTRLTVV.

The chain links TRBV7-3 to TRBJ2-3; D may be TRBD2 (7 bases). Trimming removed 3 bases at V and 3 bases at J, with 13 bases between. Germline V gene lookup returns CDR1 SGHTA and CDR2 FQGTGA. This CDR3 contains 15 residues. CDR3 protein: CASSFGRGATDTQYF. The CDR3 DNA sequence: TGTGCCAGCAGCTTCGGTCGGGGGGCTACAGATACGCAGTATTTT. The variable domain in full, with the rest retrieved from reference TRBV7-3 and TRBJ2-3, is GAGVSQTPSNKVTEKGKYVELRCDPISGHTALYWYRQSLGQGPEFLIYFQGTGAADDSGLPNDRFFAVRPEGSVSTLKIQRTERGDSAVYLCASSFGRGATDTQYFGPGTRLTVL.

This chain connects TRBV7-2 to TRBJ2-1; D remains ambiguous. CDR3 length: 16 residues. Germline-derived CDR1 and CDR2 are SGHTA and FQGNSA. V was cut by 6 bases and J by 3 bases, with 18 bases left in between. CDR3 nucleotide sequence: TGTGCCAGCAGTTTAAACACACCGACTCTCTACAATGAGCAGTTCTTC. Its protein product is CASSLNTPTLYNEQFF.

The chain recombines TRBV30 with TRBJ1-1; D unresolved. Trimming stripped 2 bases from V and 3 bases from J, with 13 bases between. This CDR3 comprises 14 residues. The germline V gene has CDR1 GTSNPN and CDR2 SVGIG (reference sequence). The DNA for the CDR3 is TGTGCCTGGAGTCCCGGGGTAGCGTACACTGAAGCTTTCTTT. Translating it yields CAWSPGVAYTEAFF.

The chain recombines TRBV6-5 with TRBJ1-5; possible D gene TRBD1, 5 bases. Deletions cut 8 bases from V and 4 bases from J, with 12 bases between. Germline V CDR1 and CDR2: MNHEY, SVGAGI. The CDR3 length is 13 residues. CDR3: CASGGTPNQPQHF. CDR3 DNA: TGTGCCAGCGGGGGAACCCCAAATCAGCCCCAGCATTTT.

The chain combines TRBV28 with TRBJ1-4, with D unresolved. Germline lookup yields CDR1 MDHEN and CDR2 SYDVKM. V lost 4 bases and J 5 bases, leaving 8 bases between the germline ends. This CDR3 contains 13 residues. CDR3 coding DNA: TGTGCCAGCAGTTGGGCTTCGAATGAAAAACTGTTTTTT. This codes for CASSWASNEKLFF.

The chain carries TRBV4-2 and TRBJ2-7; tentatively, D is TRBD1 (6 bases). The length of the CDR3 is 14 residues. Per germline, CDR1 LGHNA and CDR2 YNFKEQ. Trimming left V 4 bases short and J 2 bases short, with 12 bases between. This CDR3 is CASSLRQDTYEQYF. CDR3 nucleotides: TGTGCCAGCAGCCTTAGACAGGATACCTACGAGCAGTACTTC.

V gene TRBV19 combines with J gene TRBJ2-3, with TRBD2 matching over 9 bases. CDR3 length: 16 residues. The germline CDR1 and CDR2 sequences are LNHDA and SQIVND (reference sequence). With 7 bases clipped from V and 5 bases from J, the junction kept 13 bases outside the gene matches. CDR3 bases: TGTGCCAGTAAGCCCCCAGGGCGGGAGGGCGGAGATACGCAGTATTTT. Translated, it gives CASKPPGREGGDTQYF. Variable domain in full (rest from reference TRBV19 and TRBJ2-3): DGGITQSPKYLFRKEGQNVTLSCEQNLNHDAMYWYRQDPGQGLRLIYYSQIVNDFQKGDIAEGYSVSREKKESFPLTVTSAQKNPTAFYLCASKPPGREGGDTQYFGPGTRLTVL.

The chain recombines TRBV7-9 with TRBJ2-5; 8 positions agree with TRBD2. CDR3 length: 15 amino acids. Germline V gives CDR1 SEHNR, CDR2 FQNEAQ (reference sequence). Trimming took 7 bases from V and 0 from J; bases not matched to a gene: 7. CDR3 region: CASTFGGGNQETQYF. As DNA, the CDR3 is TGTGCCAGCACCTTTGGCGGGGGGAACCAAGAGACCCAGTACTTC.

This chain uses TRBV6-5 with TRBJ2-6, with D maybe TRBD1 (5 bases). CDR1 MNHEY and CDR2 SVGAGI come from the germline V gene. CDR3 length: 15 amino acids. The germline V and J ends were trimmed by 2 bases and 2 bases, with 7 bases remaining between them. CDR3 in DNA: TGTGCCAGCAGTTACCCAGGGACTGGGGCCAACGTCCTGACTTTC. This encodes CASSYPGTGANVLTF.

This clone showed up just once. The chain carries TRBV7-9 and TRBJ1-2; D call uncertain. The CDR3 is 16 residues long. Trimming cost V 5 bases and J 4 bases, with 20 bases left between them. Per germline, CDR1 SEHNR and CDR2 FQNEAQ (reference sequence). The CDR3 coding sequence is TGTGCCAGCAGCCCCCAGCCACGGGGTCTTATCTATGGCTACACCTTC. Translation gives CASSPQPRGLIYGYTF.

The CDR3 DNA follows: TGCGCCAGCAGCTTGTTTTCAGGGGGCGGCGAGCAGTACTTC. As protein: CASSLFSGGGEQYF. The chain has TRBV5-1 and TRBJ2-7; 8 nucleotides agree with TRBD1. Losses at the gene ends were 1 base for V and 6 bases for J; bases not matched to a gene: 6. CDR3 length: 14 residues. Germline V gives CDR1 SGHRS, CDR2 YFSETQ.

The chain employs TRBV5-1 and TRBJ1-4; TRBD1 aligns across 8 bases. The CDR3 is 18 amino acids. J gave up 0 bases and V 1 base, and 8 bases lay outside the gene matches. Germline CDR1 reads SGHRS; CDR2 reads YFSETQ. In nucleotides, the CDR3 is TGCGCCAGCAGCTTGAGCCCGACAGGGGTGTCAACTAATGAAAAACTGTTTTTT. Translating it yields CASSLSPTGVSTNEKLFF.

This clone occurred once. Written as DNA, the CDR3 is TGTGCCAGCTCACCTCAGGGGGAAAAACTGTTTTTT. Its protein is CASSPQGEKLFF. This sequence joins TRBV18 and TRBJ1-4; D may be TRBD1 (6 bases). V lost 3 bases to trimming and J lost 8 bases, with 7 bases between them. The CDR3 sequence is 12 residues long. Per germline, CDR1 KGHSH and CDR2 LQKENI. The variable domain in full, completed from reference TRBV18 and TRBJ1-4, reads NAGVMQNPRHLVRRRGQEARLRCSPMKGHSHVYWYRQLPEEGLKFMVYLQKENIIDESGMPKERFSAEFPKEGPSILRIQQVVRGDSAAYFCASSPQGEKLFFGSGTQLSVL.

CDR3 sequence reads: CASSVGSYGPEQYF. The DNA for the CDR3 is TGTGCCAGCAGCGTAGGCTCTTATGGGCCCGAGCAGTACTTC. The chain joins TRBV9 to TRBJ2-7; no firm D call. Germline-derived CDR1 and CDR2 are SGDLS and YYNGEE. The CDR3 runs 14 residues. Trimming removed 0 bases at V and 6 bases at J, with 13 bases between. The full variable domain, rest sourced from reference TRBV9 and TRBJ2-7, is DSGVTQTPKHLITATGQRVTLRCSPRSGDLSVYWYQQSLDQGLQFLIQYYNGEERAKGNILERFSAQQFPDLHSELNLSSLELGDSALYFCASSVGSYGPEQYFGPGTRLTVT.

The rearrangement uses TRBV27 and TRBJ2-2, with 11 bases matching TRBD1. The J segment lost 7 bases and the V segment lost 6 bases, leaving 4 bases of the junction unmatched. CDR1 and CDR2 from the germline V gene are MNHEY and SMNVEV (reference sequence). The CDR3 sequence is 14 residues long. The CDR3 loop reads CASRDRGQGGELFF. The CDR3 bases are TGTGCCAGCAGGGACAGGGGGCAAGGCGGGGAGCTGTTTTTT.

CDR3 coding DNA: TGCGCCAGCAGCCTCGACAGGGCCGAGGGCGAGCAGTACTTC. It is translated as CASSLDRAEGEQYF. V gene TRBV5-1 combines with J gene TRBJ2-7; 7 positions match TRBD1. Germline V lookup: CDR1 SGHRS, CDR2 YFSETQ. The CDR3 spans 14 residues. Trimming removed 4 bases from V and 6 bases from J; junction bases left unmatched: 10. The full variable domain, in which reference TRBV5-1 and TRBJ2-7 provide the parts outside the CDR3, is KAGVTQTPRYLIKTRGQQVTLSCSPISGHRSVSWYQQTPGQGLQFLFEYFSETQRNKGNFPGRFSGRQFSNSRSEMNVSTLELGDSALYLCASSLDRAEGEQYFGPGTRLTVT.

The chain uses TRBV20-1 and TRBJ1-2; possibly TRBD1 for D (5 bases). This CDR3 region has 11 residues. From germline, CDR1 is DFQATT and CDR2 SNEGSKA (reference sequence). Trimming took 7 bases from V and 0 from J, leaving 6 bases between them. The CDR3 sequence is CSVQANYGYTF. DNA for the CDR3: TGCAGTGTACAGGCTAACTATGGCTACACCTTC.

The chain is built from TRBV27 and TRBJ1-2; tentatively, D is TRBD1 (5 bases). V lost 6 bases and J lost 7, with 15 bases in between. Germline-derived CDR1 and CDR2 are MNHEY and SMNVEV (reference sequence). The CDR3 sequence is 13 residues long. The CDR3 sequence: CASSRGREGGYTF. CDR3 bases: TGTGCCAGCAGCCGGGGCAGGGAGGGTGGCTACACCTTC.

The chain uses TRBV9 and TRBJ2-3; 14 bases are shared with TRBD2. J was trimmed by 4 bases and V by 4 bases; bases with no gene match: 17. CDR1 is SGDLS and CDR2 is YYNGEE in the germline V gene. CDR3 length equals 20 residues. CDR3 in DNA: TGTGCCAGCAGCTCCCCTTCCGGGACTAGCGGGGGTTATTACCCAGATACGCAGTATTTT. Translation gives CASSSPSGTSGGYYPDTQYF.

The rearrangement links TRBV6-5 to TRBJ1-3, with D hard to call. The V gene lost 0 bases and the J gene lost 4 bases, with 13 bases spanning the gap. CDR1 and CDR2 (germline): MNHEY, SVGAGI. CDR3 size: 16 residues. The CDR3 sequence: CASSYSRGSPGNTIYF. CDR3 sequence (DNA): TGTGCCAGCAGTTACTCGAGAGGTTCTCCGGGAAACACCATATATTTT.